This T cell receptor beta chain derives from a study of blood T cells in healthy people across ages. Together with a sample-barcoded 5' primer, a J-beta primer mix was included in a second PCR lasting roughly 6 to 12 cycles. TCRdb redid the calling of the 5' RACE reads with MiXCR, one entry per CDR3 protein. The sample lists 800,000 to 1,300,000 distinct CDR3 sequences; less than 25% were seen once. Per germline, CDR1 SGHTA and CDR2 FQGNSA. V lost 1 base to trimming and J lost 0 bases, with 16 bases between them. The CDR3 consists of 17 residues. These sequences were also reported in another study, on T cells of mothers and their children.

The TCR was taken from a girl aged 2 to 9 in good health. The sample was blood. V and J are TRBV7-2 and TRBJ2-7; perhaps TRBD2 as D (6 bases). In DNA, the CDR3 is TGTGCCAGCAGCTTAGGGGACTTAACTACGAGCTCCTACGAGCAGTACTTC. As protein: CASSLGDLTTSSYEQYF.